Listed below are T cell receptor beta chains from one sample, sequenced in a study of control samples from healthy donors and cancer patients. Here immunoSEQ multiplex PCR was the method, and the copy in TCRdb shows in-frame clones only, minus some. Altogether roughly 150,000 clones are present, 85% to 90% being singletons, with the ten largest covering over 1.5%. The sample taken for sequencing was blood. The receptors stem from a man aged 18 to 35 in good health. Both conserved end residues are part of each CDR3.

v_gene	j_gene	CDR3aa
TRBV14	TRBJ2-7	CASSQEHSSFYEQYF
TRBV18	TRBJ2-6	CASSLNSGQGISGANVLTF
TRBV5-6	TRBJ2-6	CATTGQGPRGSGANVLTF
TRBV6-4	TRBJ1-5	CASSDELQPQHF
TRBV5-1	TRBJ2-7	CASSWAERQGGEQYF
TRBV4-3	TRBJ1-5	CASSQDLQGNQPQHF
TRBV2	TRBJ1-1	CATRQGGTEAFF
TRBV4-2	TRBJ2-7	CASSQLRSSYEQYF
TRBV27	TRBJ2-2	CASSLSITGELFF
TRBV18	TRBJ1-4	CASSPRGGTNEKLFF
TRBV27	TRBJ2-1	CASSSGTGGHNEQFF
TRBV27	TRBJ1-1	CASKRQGENTEAFF
TRBV9	TRBJ1-2	CASSVVGEVDGYTF
TRBV5-8	TRBJ1-1	CASSSTGRRDTEAFF
TRBV5-1	TRBJ2-6	CASSGTGANVLTF
TRBV9	TRBJ2-7	CASSPGRGAYEQYF
TRBV6-2/TRBV6-3	TRBJ2-7	CASSYSAGVIRYEQYF
TRBV13	TRBJ2-3	CASSLGDSGGGDTQYF
TRBV18	TRBJ2-3	CASSPEQRTDTQYF
TRBV7-6	TRBJ1-1	CASSLGLGSTTEAFF
TRBV25-1	TRBJ2-5	CASSLTGGEKTQYF
TRBV28	TRBJ1-3	CASSYSSGNTIYF